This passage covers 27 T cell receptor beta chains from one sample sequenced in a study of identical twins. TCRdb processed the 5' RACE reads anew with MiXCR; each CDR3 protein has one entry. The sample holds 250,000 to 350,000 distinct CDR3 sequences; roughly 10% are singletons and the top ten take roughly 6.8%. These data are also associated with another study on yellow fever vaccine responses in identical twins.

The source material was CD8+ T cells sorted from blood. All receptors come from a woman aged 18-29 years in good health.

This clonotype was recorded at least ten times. The CDR3 region has the DNA TGCAGCGTTGAATCTGGGGTCCTAAACACCGGGGAGCTGTTTTTT. It yields the protein CSVESGVLNTGELFF. This sequence joins TRBV29-1 and TRBJ2-2; D uncertain. This CDR3 has 15 residues. Trimming shortened V by 2 bases and J by 2 bases, and 12 bases separated the two germline ends. Per the germline V gene, CDR1 is SQVTM and CDR2 is ANQGSEA.

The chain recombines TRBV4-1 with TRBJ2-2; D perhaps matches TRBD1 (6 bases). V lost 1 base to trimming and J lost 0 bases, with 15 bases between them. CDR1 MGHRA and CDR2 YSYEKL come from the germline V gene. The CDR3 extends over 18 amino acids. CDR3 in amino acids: CASSQVTNRVPNTGELFF. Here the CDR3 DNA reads TGCGCCAGCAGCCAAGTGACGAACAGGGTACCGAACACCGGGGAGCTGTTTTTT.

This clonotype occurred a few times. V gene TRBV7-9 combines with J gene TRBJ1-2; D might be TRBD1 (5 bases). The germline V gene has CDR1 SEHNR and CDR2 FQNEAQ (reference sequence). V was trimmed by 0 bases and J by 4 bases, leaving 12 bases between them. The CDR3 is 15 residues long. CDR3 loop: CASSLAEQEIYGYTF. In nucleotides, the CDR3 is TGTGCCAGCAGCTTAGCTGAACAGGAGATCTATGGCTACACCTTC.

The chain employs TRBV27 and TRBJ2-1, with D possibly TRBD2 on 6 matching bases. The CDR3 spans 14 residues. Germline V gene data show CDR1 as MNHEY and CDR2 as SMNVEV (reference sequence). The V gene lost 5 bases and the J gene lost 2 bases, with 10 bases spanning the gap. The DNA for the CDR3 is TGTGCCAGCAGTGGGGGACTTGCCTACAATGAGCAGTTCTTC. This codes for CASSGGLAYNEQFF.

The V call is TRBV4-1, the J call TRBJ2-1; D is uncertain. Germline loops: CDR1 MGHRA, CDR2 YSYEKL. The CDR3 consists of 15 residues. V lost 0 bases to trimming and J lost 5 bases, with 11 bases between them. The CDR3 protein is CASSQDPGSNNEQFF. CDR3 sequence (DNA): TGCGCCAGCAGCCAAGATCCGGGTTCCAACAATGAGCAGTTCTTC.

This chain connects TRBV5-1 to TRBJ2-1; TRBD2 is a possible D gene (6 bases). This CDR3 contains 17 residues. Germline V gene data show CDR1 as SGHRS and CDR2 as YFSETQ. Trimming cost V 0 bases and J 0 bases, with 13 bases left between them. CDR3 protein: CASSLAGVGGSYNEQFF. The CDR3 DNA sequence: TGCGCCAGCAGCTTGGCCGGGGTCGGGGGCTCCTACAATGAGCAGTTCTTC.

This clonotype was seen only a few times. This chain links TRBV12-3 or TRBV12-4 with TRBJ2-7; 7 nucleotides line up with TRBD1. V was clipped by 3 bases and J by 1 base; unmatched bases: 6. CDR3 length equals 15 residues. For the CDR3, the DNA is TGTGCCAGCAGTTTGGTCAGGGGGTCTTCCTACGAGCAGTACTTC. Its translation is CASSLVRGSSYEQYF.

CDR3 DNA sequence: TGTGCCAGCAGCGGGGATATCAGACGGGGCACAGATACGCAGTATTTT. Amino acid sequence: CASSGDIRRGTDTQYF. The V gene is TRBV13, the J gene TRBJ2-3; D ambiguous. This CDR3 comprises 16 residues. Trimming took 5 bases from V and 1 from J, leaving 16 bases between them. Germline CDR1 reads PRHDT; CDR2 reads FYEKMQ (reference sequence).

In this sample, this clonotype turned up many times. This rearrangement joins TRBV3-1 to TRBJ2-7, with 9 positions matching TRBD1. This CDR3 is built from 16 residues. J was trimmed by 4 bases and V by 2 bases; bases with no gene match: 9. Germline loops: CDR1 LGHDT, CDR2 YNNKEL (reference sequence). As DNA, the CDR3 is TGTGCCAGCAGCCAAAGAACCGGGACAGGGTGGTACGAGCAGTACTTC. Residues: CASSQRTGTGWYEQYF.

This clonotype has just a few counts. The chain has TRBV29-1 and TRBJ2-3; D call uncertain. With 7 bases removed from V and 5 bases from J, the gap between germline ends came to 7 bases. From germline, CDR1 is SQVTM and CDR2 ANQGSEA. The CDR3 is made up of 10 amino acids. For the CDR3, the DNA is TGCAGCGCCCTGGGAGATACGCAGTATTTT. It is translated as CSALGDTQYF.

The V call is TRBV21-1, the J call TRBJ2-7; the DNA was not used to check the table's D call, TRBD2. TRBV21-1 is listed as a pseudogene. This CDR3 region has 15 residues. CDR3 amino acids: CASREGTSGDCEQYF. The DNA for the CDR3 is TGTGCCAGCAGGGAAGGGACTAGCGGGGATTGCGAGCAGTACTTC.

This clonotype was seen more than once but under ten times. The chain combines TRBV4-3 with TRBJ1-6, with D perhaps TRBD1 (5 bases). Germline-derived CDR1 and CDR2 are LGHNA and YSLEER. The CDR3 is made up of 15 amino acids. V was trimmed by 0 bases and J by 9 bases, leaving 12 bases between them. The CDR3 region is CASSQDQLGGSPLHF. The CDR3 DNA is TGCGCCAGCAGCCAAGATCAGTTGGGGGGTTCACCCCTCCACTTT.

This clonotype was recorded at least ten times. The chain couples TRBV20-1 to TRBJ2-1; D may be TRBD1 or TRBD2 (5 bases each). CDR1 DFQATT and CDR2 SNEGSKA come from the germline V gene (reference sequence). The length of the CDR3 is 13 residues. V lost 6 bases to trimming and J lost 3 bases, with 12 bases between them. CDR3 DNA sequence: TGCAGTGCCGGGACGCAGAACTACAATGAGCAGTTCTTC. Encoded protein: CSAGTQNYNEQFF.

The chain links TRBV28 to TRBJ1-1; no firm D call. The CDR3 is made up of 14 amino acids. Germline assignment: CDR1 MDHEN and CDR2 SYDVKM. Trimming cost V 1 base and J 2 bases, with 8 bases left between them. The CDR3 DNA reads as TGTGCCAGCAGTTTATTTACAGTTAACACTGAAGCTTTCTTT. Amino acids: CASSLFTVNTEAFF.

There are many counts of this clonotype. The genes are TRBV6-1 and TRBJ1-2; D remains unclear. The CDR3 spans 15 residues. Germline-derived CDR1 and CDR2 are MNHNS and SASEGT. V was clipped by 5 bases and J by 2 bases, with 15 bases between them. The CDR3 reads CASSPPLGENYGYTF. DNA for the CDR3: TGTGCCAGCAGTCCACCCCTCGGGGAGAACTATGGCTACACCTTC.

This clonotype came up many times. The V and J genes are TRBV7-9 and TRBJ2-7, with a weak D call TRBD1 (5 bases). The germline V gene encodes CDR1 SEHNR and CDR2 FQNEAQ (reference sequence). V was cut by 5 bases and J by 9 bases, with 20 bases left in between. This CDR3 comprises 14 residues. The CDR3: CASSPARADGVQYF. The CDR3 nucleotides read TGTGCCAGCAGCCCCGCCAGGGCGGACGGAGTGCAGTACTTC.

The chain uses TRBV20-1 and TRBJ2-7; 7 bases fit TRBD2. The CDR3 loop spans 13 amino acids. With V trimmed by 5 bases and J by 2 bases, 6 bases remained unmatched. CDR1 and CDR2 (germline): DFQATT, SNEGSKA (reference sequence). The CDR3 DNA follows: TGCAGTGCTTGGGGGACTACTACCTACGAGCAGTACTTC. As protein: CSAWGTTTYEQYF.

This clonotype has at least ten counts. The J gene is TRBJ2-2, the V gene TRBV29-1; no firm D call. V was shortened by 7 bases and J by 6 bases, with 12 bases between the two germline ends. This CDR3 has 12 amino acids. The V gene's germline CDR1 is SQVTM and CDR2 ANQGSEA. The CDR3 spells CSAKGIPGELFF. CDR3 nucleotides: TGCAGCGCAAAAGGGATCCCCGGGGAGCTGTTTTTT.

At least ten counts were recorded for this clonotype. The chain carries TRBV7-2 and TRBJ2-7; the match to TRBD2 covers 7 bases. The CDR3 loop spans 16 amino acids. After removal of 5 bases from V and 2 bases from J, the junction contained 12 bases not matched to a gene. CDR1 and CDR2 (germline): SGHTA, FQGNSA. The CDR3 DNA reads TGTGCCAGCAGCGGCCTAAAGAGGGGACTACCCTACGAGCAGTACTTC. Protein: CASSGLKRGLPYEQYF.

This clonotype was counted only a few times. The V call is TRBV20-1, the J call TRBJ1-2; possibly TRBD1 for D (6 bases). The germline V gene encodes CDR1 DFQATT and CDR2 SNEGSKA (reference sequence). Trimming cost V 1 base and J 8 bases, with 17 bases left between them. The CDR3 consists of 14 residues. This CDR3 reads CSARGTANQGGYTF. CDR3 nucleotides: TGCAGTGCTAGAGGGACAGCAAACCAGGGAGGCTACACCTTC.

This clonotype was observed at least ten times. The CDR3 nucleotides are TGCAGCGTTGAGGTCGGAACCTACGAGCAGTACTTC. Protein product: CSVEVGTYEQYF. V gene TRBV29-1 combines with J gene TRBJ2-7, with unresolved D. Trimming pared 3 bases from V and 2 bases from J, leaving 8 bases between. This CDR3 is built from 12 residues. CDR1 is SQVTM, CDR2 ANQGSEA, per germline.

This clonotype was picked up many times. CDR3 sequence (DNA): TGTGCCAGCAGTTTATGGGGTTTGGGACAGACCCAAGAGACCCAGTACTTC. It translates to CASSLWGLGQTQETQYF. The chain has TRBV28 and TRBJ2-5; 7 bases are a match to TRBD1. J was trimmed by 1 base and V by 0 bases; bases with no gene match: 8. This CDR3 region has 17 residues. Germline CDR1 reads MDHEN; CDR2 reads SYDVKM. The whole variable domain, remainder taken from reference TRBV28 and TRBJ2-5, is DVKVTQSSRYLVKRTGEKVFLECVQDMDHENMFWYRQDPGLGLRLIYFSYDVKMKEKGDIPEGYSVSREKKERFSLILESASTNQTSMYLCASSLWGLGQTQETQYFGPGTRLLVL.

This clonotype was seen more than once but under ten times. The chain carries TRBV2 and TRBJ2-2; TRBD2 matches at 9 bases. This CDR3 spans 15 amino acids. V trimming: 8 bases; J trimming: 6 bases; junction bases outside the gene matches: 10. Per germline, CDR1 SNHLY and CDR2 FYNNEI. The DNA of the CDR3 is TGTGCCAGCGCTGAGCGGGGACTAGCTTCCGGGGAGCTGTTTTTT. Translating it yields CASAERGLASGELFF.

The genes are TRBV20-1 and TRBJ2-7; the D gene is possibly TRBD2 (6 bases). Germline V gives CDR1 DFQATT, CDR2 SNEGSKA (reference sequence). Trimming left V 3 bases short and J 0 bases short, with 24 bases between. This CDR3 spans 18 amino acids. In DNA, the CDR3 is TGCAGTGCTAGGCGCGATGAGGCGGGGCCCGCGACCTCCTACGAGCAGTACTTC. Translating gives CSARRDEAGPATSYEQYF.

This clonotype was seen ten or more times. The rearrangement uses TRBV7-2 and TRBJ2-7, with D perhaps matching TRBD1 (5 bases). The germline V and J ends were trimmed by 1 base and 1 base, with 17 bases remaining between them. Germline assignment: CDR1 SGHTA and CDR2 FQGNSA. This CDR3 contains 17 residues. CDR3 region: CASSLVSAHRLSYEQYF. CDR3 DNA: TGTGCCAGCAGCTTAGTGTCCGCCCACAGGTTGTCCTACGAGCAGTACTTC.

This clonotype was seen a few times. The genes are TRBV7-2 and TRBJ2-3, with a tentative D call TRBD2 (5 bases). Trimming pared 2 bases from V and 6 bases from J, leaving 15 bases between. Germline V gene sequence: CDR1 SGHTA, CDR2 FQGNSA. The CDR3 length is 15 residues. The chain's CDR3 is CASSLFGGSDDTQYF. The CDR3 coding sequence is TGTGCCAGCAGCTTATTTGGCGGGTCTGACGATACGCAGTATTTT.

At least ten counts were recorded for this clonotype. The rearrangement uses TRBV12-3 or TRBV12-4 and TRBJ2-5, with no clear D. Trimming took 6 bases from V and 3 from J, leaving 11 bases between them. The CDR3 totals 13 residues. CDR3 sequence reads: CASSPPSKETQYF. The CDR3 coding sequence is TGTGCCAGCAGCCCTCCGTCCAAAGAGACCCAGTACTTC.